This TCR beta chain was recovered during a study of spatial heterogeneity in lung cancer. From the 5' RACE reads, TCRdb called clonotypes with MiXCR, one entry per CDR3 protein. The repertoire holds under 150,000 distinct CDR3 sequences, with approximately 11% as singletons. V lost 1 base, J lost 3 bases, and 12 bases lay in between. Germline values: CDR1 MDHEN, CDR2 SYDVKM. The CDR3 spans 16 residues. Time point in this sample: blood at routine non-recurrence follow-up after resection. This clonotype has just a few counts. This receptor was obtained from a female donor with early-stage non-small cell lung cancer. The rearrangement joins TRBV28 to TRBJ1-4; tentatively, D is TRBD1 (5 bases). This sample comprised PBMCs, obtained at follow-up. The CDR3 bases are TGTGCCAGCAGTTTATTTTCGGGGGGTTCTAATGAAAAACTGTTTTTT. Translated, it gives CASSLFSGGSNEKLFF.